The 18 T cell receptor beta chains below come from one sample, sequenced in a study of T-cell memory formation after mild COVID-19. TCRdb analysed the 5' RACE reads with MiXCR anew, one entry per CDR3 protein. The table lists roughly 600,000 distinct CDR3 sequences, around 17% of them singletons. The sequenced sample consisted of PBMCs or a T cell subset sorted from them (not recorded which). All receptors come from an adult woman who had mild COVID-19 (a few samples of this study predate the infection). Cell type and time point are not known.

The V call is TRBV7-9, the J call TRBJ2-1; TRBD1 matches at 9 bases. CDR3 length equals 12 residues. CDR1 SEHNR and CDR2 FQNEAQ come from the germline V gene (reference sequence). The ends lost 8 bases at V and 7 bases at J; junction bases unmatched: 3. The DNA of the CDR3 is TGTGCCAGCGCCGGACAGGGGAATGAGCAGTTCTTC. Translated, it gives CASAGQGNEQFF.

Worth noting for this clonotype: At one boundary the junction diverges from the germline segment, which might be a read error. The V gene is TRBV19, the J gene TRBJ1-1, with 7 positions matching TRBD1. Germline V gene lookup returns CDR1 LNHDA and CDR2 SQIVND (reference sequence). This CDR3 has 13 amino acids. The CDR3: CASSDHPPGTAEF. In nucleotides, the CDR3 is TGTGCCAGTAGTGACCATCCTCCCGGGACAGCAGAATTT.

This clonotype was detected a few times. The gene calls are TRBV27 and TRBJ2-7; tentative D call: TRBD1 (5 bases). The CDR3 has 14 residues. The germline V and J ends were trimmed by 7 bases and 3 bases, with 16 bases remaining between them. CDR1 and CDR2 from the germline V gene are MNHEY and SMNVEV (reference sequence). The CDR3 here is CASKREAGYYEQYF. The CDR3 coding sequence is TGTGCCAGCAAGCGCGAGGCAGGGTACTACGAGCAGTACTTC.

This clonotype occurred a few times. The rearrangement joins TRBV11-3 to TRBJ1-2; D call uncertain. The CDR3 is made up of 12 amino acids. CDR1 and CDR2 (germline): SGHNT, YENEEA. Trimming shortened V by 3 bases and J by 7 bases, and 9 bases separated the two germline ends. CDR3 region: CASSLSGIGYTF. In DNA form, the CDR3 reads TGTGCCAGCAGCTTGTCGGGGATTGGCTACACCTTC. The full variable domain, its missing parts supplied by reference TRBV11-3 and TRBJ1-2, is EAGVVQSPRYKIIEKKQPVAFWCNPISGHNTLYWYLQNLGQGPELLIRYENEEAVDDSQLPKDRFSAERLKGVDSTLKIQPAELGDSAVYLCASSLSGIGYTFGSGTRLTVV.

The CDR3 DNA follows: TGTGCCAGTAGTATTCCGAGTCAGCCCCAGCATTTT. This gives the protein CASSIPSQPQHF. V is TRBV19 and J is TRBJ1-5, with D hard to call. The germline CDR1 and CDR2 sequences are LNHDA and SQIVND (reference sequence). This CDR3 contains 12 residues. The V end was cut by 3 bases, the J end by 6 bases, with 6 bases between.

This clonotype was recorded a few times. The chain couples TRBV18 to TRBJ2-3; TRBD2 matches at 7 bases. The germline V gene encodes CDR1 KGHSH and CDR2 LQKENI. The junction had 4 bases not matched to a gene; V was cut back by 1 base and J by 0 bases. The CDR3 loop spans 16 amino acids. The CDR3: CASSPRDSGSTDTQYF. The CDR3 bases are TGTGCCAGCTCACCACGGGATAGCGGGAGCACAGATACGCAGTATTTT.

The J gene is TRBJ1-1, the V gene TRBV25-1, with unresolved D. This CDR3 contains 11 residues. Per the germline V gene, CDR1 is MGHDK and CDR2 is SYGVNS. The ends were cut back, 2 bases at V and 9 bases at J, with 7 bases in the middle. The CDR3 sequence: CASSEQWKAFF. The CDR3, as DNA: TGTGCCAGCAGTGAACAGTGGAAAGCTTTCTTT.

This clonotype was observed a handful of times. The CDR3 coding sequence is TGTGCCAGCAGGAGGGACAGATTGGACACCGGGGAGCTGTTTTTT. This sequence encodes CASRRDRLDTGELFF. The gene calls are TRBV12-3 or TRBV12-4 and TRBJ2-2; 7 bases agree with TRBD1. Germline trimming cut 6 bases from V and 3 bases from J; bases unmatched to any gene: 7. CDR3 length: 15 residues.

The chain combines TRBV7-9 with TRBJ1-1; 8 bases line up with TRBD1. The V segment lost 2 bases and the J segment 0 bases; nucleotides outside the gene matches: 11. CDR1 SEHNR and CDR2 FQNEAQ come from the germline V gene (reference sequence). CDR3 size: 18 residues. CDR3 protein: CASSLSAGGSPLNTEAFF. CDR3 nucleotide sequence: TGTGCCAGCAGCTTATCGGCAGGGGGCAGCCCTTTGAACACTGAAGCTTTCTTT.

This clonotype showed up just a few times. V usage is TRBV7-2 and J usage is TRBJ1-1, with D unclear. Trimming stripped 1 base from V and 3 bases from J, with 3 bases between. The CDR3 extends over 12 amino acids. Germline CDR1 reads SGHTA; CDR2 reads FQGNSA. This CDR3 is CASSLDHTEAFF. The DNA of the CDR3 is TGTGCCAGCAGCTTAGACCACACTGAAGCTTTCTTT.

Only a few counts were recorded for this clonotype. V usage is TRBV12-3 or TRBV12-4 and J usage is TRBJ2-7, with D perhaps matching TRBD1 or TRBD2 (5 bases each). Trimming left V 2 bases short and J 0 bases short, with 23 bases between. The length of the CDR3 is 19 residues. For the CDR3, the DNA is TGTGCCAGCAGTTTAAAGGGCCGGTTTGAGCGAGGGGCCTCCTACGAGCAGTACTTC. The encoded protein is CASSLKGRFERGASYEQYF.

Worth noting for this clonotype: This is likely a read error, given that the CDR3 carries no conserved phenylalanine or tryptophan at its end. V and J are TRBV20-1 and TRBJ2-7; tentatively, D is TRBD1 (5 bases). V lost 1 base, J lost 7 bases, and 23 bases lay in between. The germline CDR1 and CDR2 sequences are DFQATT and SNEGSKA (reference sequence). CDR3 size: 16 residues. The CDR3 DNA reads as TGCAGTGCTAGAGCCGACTCGACTGGGGCAAATGGTGAGCAGTACCTC. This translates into CSARADSTGANGEQYL.

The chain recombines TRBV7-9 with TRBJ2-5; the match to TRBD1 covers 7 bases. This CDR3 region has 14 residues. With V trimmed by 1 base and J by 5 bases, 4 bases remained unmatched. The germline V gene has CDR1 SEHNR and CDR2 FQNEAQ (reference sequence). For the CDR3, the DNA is TGTGCCAGCAGCTTAGGAACAGGGGTGGAGACCCAGTACTTC. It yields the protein CASSLGTGVETQYF.

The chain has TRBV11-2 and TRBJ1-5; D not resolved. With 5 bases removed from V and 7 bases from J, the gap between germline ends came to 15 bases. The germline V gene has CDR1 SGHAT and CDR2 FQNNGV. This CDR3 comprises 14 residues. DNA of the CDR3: TGTGCCAGCAGCCCCGATCGTGGATTCCAGCCCCAGCATTTT. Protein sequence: CASSPDRGFQPQHF. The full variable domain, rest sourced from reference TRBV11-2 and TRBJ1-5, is EAGVAQSPRYKIIEKRQSVAFWCNPISGHATLYWYQQILGQGPKLLIQFQNNGVVDDSQLPKDRFSAERLKGVDSTLKIQPAKLEDSAVYLCASSPDRGFQPQHFGDGTRLSIL.

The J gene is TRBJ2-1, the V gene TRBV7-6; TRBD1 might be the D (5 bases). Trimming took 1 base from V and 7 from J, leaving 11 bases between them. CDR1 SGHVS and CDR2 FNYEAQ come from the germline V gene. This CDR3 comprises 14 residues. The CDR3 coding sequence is TGTGCCAGCAGCTTAGAGGCAGGGAAGAATGAGCAGTTCTTC. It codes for CASSLEAGKNEQFF. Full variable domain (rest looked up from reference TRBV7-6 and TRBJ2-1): GAGVSQSPRYKVTKRGQDVALRCDPISGHVSLYWYRQALGQGPEFLTYFNYEAQQDKSGLPNDRFSAERPEGSISTLTIQRTEQRDSAMYRCASSLEAGKNEQFFGPGTRLTVL.

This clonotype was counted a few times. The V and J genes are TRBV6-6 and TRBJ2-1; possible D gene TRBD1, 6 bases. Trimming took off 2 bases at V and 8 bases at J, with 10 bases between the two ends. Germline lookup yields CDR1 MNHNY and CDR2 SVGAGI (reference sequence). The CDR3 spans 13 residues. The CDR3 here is CASSYPNRDEQFF. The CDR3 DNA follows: TGTGCCAGCAGTTACCCCAACAGGGATGAGCAGTTCTTC.

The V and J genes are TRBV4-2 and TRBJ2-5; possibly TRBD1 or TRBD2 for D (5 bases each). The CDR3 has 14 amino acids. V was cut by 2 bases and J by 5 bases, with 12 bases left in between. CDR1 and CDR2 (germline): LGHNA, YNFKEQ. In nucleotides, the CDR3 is TGTGCCAGCAGCCAACGAGAGGGGCTGGAGACCCAGTACTTC. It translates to CASSQREGLETQYF.

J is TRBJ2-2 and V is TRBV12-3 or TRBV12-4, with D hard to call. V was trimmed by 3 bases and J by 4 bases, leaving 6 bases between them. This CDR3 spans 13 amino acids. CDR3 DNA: TGTGCCAGCAGTTTTGTCCCCACCGGGGAGCTGTTTTTT. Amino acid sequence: CASSFVPTGELFF.